A selection of T cell receptor beta chains follows, all from one sample in a study of control samples from healthy donors and cancer patients. Only in-frame clones appear in the TCRdb table, and some are missing; sequencing was by immunoSEQ multiplex PCR. There are over 150,000 clones in the sample; about 91% occur only once, and just over 2% lies in the top ten. Input material: blood. Receptors originate from a woman between 40 and 55 years old in good health. CDR3s leave out the opening cysteine and the closing phenylalanine or tryptophan. Fields, in order: V gene, J gene, CDR3 protein.

TRBV19	TRBJ2-7	ASSGRYEQY
TRBV7-9	TRBJ2-1	ASSLPLTGATGGYNEQF
TRBV4-1	TRBJ1-2	ASSPGREGAMEDGYT
TRBV29-1	TRBJ2-5	SVEAWTGGAVTQY
TRBV11-2	TRBJ1-2	ASSFSSSREIYGYT
TRBV7-9	TRBJ1-4	ASSPQGDLNEKLF
TRBV29-1	TRBJ2-7	SVVKGPYEQY
TRBV6-5	TRBJ1-1	ASSYKGGGTEAF
TRBV18	TRBJ1-1	ASSPQSGENTEAF
TRBV7-9	TRBJ1-2	ASSVGTDTYGYT
TRBV7-8	TRBJ2-3	ASSLGGQLVGDTQY
TRBV15	TRBJ1-1	ATSERVANTEAF
TRBV12-5	TRBJ2-3	ASGLTGGADTQY
TRBV5-1	TRBJ2-5	ASSKESGGIQETQY
TRBV7-9	TRBJ1-1	ASSRNTEAF
TRBV11-2	TRBJ1-2	ASSSPQGSYGYT
TRBV10-3	TRBJ2-3	AISEGAPRDTQY
TRBV12-5	TRBJ2-3	ASGLGGGTDTQY
TRBV18	TRBJ1-1	ASSPQIQNTEAF
TRBV5-1	TRBJ2-3	ASSSQGGLDTQY
TRBV6-6	TRBJ2-7	ASSSPWGGVNEQY
TRBV10-3	TRBJ1-1	AISRDRQNTEAF
TRBV27	TRBJ2-7	ASSWRSSYEQY
TRBV5-4	TRBJ2-1	ASLTSGGALF
TRBV18	TRBJ2-1	ASSPSGRLAVYNEQF